This T cell receptor (beta chain) was retrieved from a study of cytomegalovirus exposure and HLA in healthy donors (TCRdb year 2017). Broadly, across the study: An earlier analysis of several hundred of the donors reported 250 to 300 Gb of sequence data and roughly 110 million unique TCR beta sequences from roughly 200 million T cells. An early release that covered approximately 600 HLA-typed donors contained about 300 gigabases of sequencing data and around 80 million unique TCR sequences. Among the roughly 380 genotyped donors, about 85% belonged to the genetic ancestry cluster associated with self-reported Caucasian donors. The study aimed to test whether cataloging public T cell receptors could reveal signatures of past pathogen exposure. The study profiled the T cell repertoires of under 700 subjects by immunosequencing and related them to cytomegalovirus serostatus. Besides the first cohort of roughly 660 subjects, a separate validation cohort made up of around 120 different subjects was used. To predict cytomegalovirus infection status, the study combined high-throughput TCR immunosequencing, statistical association of individual TCRs with disease status, and machine learning. To study patterns of TCR occurrence, a later analysis re-analyzed previously published TCR beta repertoires from 600 to 750 donors and added high-resolution HLA genotyping. Rather than using new phenotypic data, the later analysis identified candidate immune exposures from TCR beta sequences and from how often those sequences occurred across donors. An earlier analysis of some 500 of the donors used high-throughput TCR beta sequencing to judge whether each TCR beta V gene segment behaved as functional or pseudogenic. Donor age, sex, ethnicity and CMV serostatus were collected together with the repertoire data. A later genetic analysis used genome-wide SNP genotypes for about 65% of the roughly 670 donors, treating that subset as a discovery cohort. Every discovery cohort repertoire had been produced on one sequencing platform. HLA typing covered class I and class II loci at four-digit resolution. Typing coverage varied by locus: roughly 620-630 donors for A, B, C, DRB1 and DQB1; roughly 500 for DQA1; over 600 for DPA1; under 490 for DPB1. Five DR-DQ haplotypes were treated as single units for association and clustering because of strong linkage in the cohort. Among around 400 genotyped donors of the cohort, an average of roughly 230,000 unique TCR beta nucleotide sequences was sequenced per donor, of which roughly 18% were non-productive. What the research found in general, with its limitations: According to the authors, the approach could potentially be generalized to other disease states and immunological phenotypes. In a later analysis, most CMV-associated TCR beta chains were found to appear HLA-restricted, with HLA associations seemingly driven largely by CMV exposure. CMV serostatus was the only immune exposure information available for the cohort. In vitro tests confirmed that a few of the cytomegalovirus-associated TCR beta chains recognize cytomegalovirus antigens. A later genetic analysis reported fewer N-insertions in productive TCRs among donors in an Asian-associated ancestry cluster than the 666-donor mean. Cytomegalovirus status was reported to be diagnosed by the classifier with high specificity and sensitivity in both the original and validation cohorts. The 87-base-pair reads could not distinguish some IMGT-functional V segments, including TRBV6-2 and TRBV6-3, so those segments were excluded. V-gene and J-gene trimming of TCR beta chains was associated with a missense DCLRE1C variant in a later genetic analysis, and the association was replicated in an independent cohort. In a later analysis, HLA-associated TCR beta chains showed more clonal expansion and lower generation probabilities than non-associated chains that were equally common. Correlated functional status among segregating V segments might be attributable to linkage disequilibrium, but an unknown experimental factor could not be ruled out. A further reported finding was that TCR beta sequences accurately predicted the HLA-A and HLA-B alleles for most subjects in the first cohort. The cohort was sequenced for TCR beta chains only, and without alpha or paired-chain data the features that could be detected were limited. According to a later analysis, TCR association rates differed among HLA loci, with DRB1 alleles showing the most associated TCRs and HLA-C alleles showing the fewest. A later analysis associated 15,000 or so TCR beta sequences with specific HLA alleles at a false discovery rate of 0.05. Because HLA typing was missing for some donors at each locus, association tests included only the typed subset. In an earlier analysis of some 540 of the donors, most TCR beta V segments appeared in productive rearrangements about 87% or about 30% of the time, broadly matching IMGT annotations. Approximately 16 rarely observed V segments, including chromosome 9 orphons, were excluded from the earlier analysis of several hundred of the donors because counts were too low. When HLA alleles, especially DR and DQ, strongly co-occurred, TCR associations were difficult to assign to individual alleles. The study gave a list of about 170 TCR beta chains associated with cytomegalovirus. Presence/absence analyses assumed roughly uniform sequencing depth across donors, an assumption that may not hold. Most TCR sequences were observed very rarely across donors, whereas some public TCRs were present in many individuals. Several of the top co-occurrence clusters appeared to be linked to parvovirus B19, influenza, CMV and Epstein-Barr virus, according to a later analysis. A cluster of highly shared sequence variants was judged likely to be a technical artifact of the sequencing pipeline.

The cohort was made up of 650 to 700 healthy bone marrow donors. All cohort members were sampled while nominally healthy, although unrecorded immune exposures were likely present. The donor tested CMV seronegative, placing the donor among the 350 or so seronegative members of the cohort. Each donor provided a peripheral blood sample, and peripheral blood mononuclear cells were used for TCR beta sequencing. The Qiagen DNeasy Blood Extraction Kit was used to extract genomic DNA from the blood cell samples. In regard to this clone: Which antigen it targets is not known. Per-nucleotide qualities are absent, and no much larger clonotype sits a single base away.

Receptor amplification or capture employed the immunoSEQ multiplex PCR assay. A mixture of 60 forward primers for TCR Vbeta segments and 13 reverse primers for TCR Jbeta segments was used in the multiplex PCR. A multiplex PCR assay on genomic DNA amplified the CDR3 region of rearranged TCR beta genes. The Illumina HiSeq System was used to sequence the amplified TCR beta libraries as 87-base-pair reads. The authors' pipeline ran thus. A later analysis counted about 80 million unique TCR beta chains across the 640 or so repertoires, and about 10 million of these chains were shared by at least two donors. To remove PCR and sequencing errors, raw reads were error-corrected and collapsed into unique sequences using a nearest-neighbor algorithm that merged closely related sequences. V, D and J gene segments were assigned by aligning CDR3 sequences to IMGT reference sequences. Each retained sequence needed at least a six-nucleotide match to both a V gene segment and a J gene segment. A rearrangement was called productive if the CDR3 had no stop codons and remained in frame with V and J, and every other rearrangement was called non-productive. CDR3 was defined according to IMGT convention as the region running from the second conserved V-encoded cysteine to the conserved J-encoded phenylalanine. The earlier analysis of about 560 of the donors excluded any sequence lacking an unambiguous match to a single V gene segment. An earlier analysis of approximately 590 of the donors called V segments functional above 56.7% productive rearrangements and segregating when the between-donor standard deviation exceeded 5%. A statistical classification framework was developed to diagnose cytomegalovirus status using the catalog of TCR beta chain sequences. In a later analysis, V and J genes were assigned by comparing TCR nucleotide sequences against IMGT/GENE-DB human TR gene sequences. In a later analysis, CDR3 sequences and most-parsimonious VDJ recombination scenarios were assigned using the TCRdist pipeline. In a later analysis, every TCR beta chain was defined by the combination of its CDR3 amino acid sequence and its V-gene family, and reads without a unique V-gene family were dropped. To address suspected cross-contamination and a sequencing artifact, a later analysis removed 550 to 750 highly shared, low-generation-probability nucleotide sequences. For each public chain, a later analysis derived a clonal expansion index from normalized ranks of inferred template counts within each repertoire. In a later analysis, generation probabilities were computed with a VDJ recombination model fitted to out-of-frame rearrangements, and the resulting probabilities were checked against IGoR. In a later analysis, TCR-TCR, TCR-HLA and TCR-CMV co-occurrence was scored with hypergeometric tests, and a repertoire-size bias correction was applied to TCR pairs. A later analysis estimated false discovery rates by permuting HLA or CMV assignments 20 times. In a later analysis, co-occurring TCRs were grouped using DBSCAN, with TCRdist sequence similarity added in when clustering inside HLA-allele-positive subsets. For co-occurrence clustering, repertoires with fewer than 30,000 or more than 120,000 public chains were excluded, along with roughly five repertoires with anomalous nucleotide sharing. TCRdb provides this immuneACCESS table in a form limited to in-frame rearrangements. Some clones are lacking; in checked studies, under half of them reflect an unresolved V gene, and why the rest are absent is not known. V, J and clone size reflect that table, while D and trimming were determined from the DNA. The sample profile shows 75,000 to 100,000 clones; around 78% of them were found once. Jointly, the top ten make up roughly 0.6% of the sample.

The germline V gene sets CDR1 to SGHRS and CDR2 to YFSETQ. The CDR3 spans 15 residues, from the cysteine through the phenylalanine. The only DNA kept is the CDR3, 45 bases in frame from the first base. V is pruned by 3 bases and J by 4 bases, leaving 9 bases of the junction without a gene match. Material: PBMCs. The chain couples TRBV5-1 to TRBJ2-7, and 8 junction bases match TRBD1. The sequence came from a man aged 30-40 years in good health and CMV-seronegative. The sequenced DNA: TGCGCCAGCAGCTGGTCAGGGGGCGCCGATTACGAGCAGTACTTC. This translates into CASSWSGGADYEQYF. When the CDR3 is completed using the reference TRBV5-1 and TRBJ2-7 genes on either side, the full variable domain is KAGVTQTPRYLIKTRGQQVTLSCSPISGHRSVSWYQQTPGQGLQFLFEYFSETQRNKGNFPGRFSGRQFSNSRSEMNVSTLELGDSALYLCASSWSGGADYEQYFGPGTRLTVT.